This TCR beta chain was captured in a study of T cells expressing NK-cell markers. Notes on the study in general: These clonotypes also led the CD3+CD56-NKG2C+ fraction in a handful of donors.

In the case of this clonotype: The antigen remains unidentified.

TCRdb reprocessed the 5' RACE reads, with one entry per CDR3 protein and no DNA. The sample table sets out about 370,000 distinct CDR3 sequences. This CDR3 is built from 15 residues. Germline V CDR1 and CDR2: DFQATT, SNEGSKA (reference sequence). The receptor comes from a woman in her fifties or sixties in good health. This rearrangement joins TRBV20-1 to TRBJ1-2. The source material was blood T cells: a sorted CD56 or NKG2C T cell subset, CD4+ or CD8+ T cells, or bulk PBMC T cells (not recorded which). Here the CDR3 reads CSARKRAVLESGYTF.